Sequencing of this TCR beta chain was carried out in a study of long-term antiretroviral therapy in people with HIV. Study results and limitations: Pre-ART expanded clones dominated the repertoire at every time point. Neither ART adherence, viral resistance nor therapy changes were documented.

Notes on this clone: The antigen remains undetermined.

Germline-derived CDR1 and CDR2 are SGDLS and YYNGEE. The V end was cut by 3 bases, the J end by 4 bases, with 10 bases between. The CDR3 is made up of 14 amino acids. Survey-level immunoSEQ v3.0 assays were run. It was roughly 40,000-55,000 T-cell genomes per sample that sequencing targeted. Produced via immunoSEQ multiplex PCR; TCRdb's table is partial and in-frame only. The sample lists over 15,000 clones; about 90% were seen once. The sequence came from a woman aged 25 to 45 with HIV. The chain carries TRBV9 and TRBJ1-4, with a weak D call TRBD1 (5 bases). The sample here was unsorted PBMCs, taken 2.3 years before starting antiretroviral therapy. This CDR3 reads CASSGGGSNEKLFF. The CDR3 bases are TGTGCCAGCAGCGGGGGGGGAAGTAATGAAAAACTGTTTTTT.